The next 28 T cell receptor beta chains were all read from a single sample in a study of blood T cells in healthy people across ages (dated by TCRdb to the mid-2010s). The library relied on 5' RACE. The instrument given in TCRdb is Illumina HiSeq 2500. A second PCR of about 6 to 12 cycles was run with a J-beta primer mix and a sample-barcoded 5' primer. The public sequencing data were trimmed at Q25 with fastp and processed into clonotypes with MiXCR by TCRdb, which kept only in-frame beta chains. A single entry per CDR3 protein holds the most common genes and DNA from its merged rows. This sample is represented by roughly 410,000 distinct CDR3 sequences; over 45% of them were singletons. Under 65% of the sample rests with the top ten. The sequenced sample was blood. These receptors all come from a man aged 55 to 70 in good health.

This clonotype has only a few counts. The rearrangement links TRBV6-2 or TRBV6-3 to TRBJ2-1; 9 nucleotides align to TRBD2. The CDR3 runs to 14 residues. Germline V gene data show CDR1 as MNHEY and CDR2 as SVGEGT. The V gene end was trimmed by 4 bases and the J gene end by 8 bases; junction bases not matched to a gene: 6. The CDR3 DNA reads as TGTGCCAGCAGTTCCGGGACTAGCTTTTATGAGCAGTTCTTC. Translation gives CASSSGTSFYEQFF.

The rearrangement links TRBV6-1 to TRBJ1-5; TRBD1 might be the D (6 bases). The V and J ends lost 0 bases and 3 bases respectively, with 12 bases between them. Germline CDR1 and CDR2: MNHNS and SASEGT. The CDR3 runs 16 residues. This chain's CDR3 is CASSEALAGVNQPQHF. CDR3 nucleotides: TGTGCCAGCAGTGAAGCCTTGGCAGGGGTCAATCAGCCCCAGCATTTT.

The V call is TRBV5-1, the J call TRBJ2-5, with 9 bases identical to TRBD1. CDR3 size: 13 residues. Germline assignment: CDR1 SGHRS and CDR2 YFSETQ. V shed 4 bases and J 3 bases; nucleotides not matched to a gene: 1. The CDR3 region has the DNA TGCGCCAGCAGCGGGACAGGGAAAGAGACCCAGTACTTC. Translation gives CASSGTGKETQYF.

This clonotype has only a few counts. CDR3 amino acids: CASSPRLGANYGYTF. The CDR3 coding sequence is TGTGCCAGCAGCCCCCGGTTGGGAGCTAACTATGGCTACACCTTC. The chain uses TRBV7-8 and TRBJ1-2; no clear D gene. This CDR3 region has 15 residues. Germline V gives CDR1 SGHVS, CDR2 FQNEAQ. V lost 5 bases to trimming and J lost 0 bases, with 13 bases between them.

Many counts were recorded for this clonotype. The chain recombines TRBV7-2 with TRBJ2-3; 12 bases are a match to TRBD2. From germline, CDR1 is SGHTA and CDR2 FQGNSA. The CDR3 totals 17 residues. V trimming: 5 bases; J trimming: 4 bases; junction bases outside the gene matches: 10. The CDR3 DNA reads TGTGCCAGCAGCACTCCGACTAGCGGGAGTTCGTCAGATACGCAGTATTTT. Translation gives CASSTPTSGSSSDTQYF.

The genes are TRBV7-2 and TRBJ2-7, with a tentative D call TRBD2 (7 bases). V was shortened by 1 base and J by 3 bases, with 16 bases between the two germline ends. The CDR3 covers 16 residues. The germline V gene encodes CDR1 SGHTA and CDR2 FQGNSA. In DNA, the CDR3 is TGTGCCAGCAGCTTAGGTCCCACAGGGAGGGACTACGAGCAGTACTTC. It specifies CASSLGPTGRDYEQYF.

This clonotype showed up just a few times. This chain links TRBV13 with TRBJ2-7; TRBD2 is a possible D gene (6 bases). The CDR3 is 15 amino acids. Germline CDR1 and CDR2: PRHDT and FYEKMQ (reference sequence). The V end was cut by 3 bases, the J end by 7 bases, with 19 bases between. CDR3 in amino acids: CASSFLSGVSGEQYF. CDR3 in DNA: TGTGCCAGCAGCTTCCTGTCGGGAGTCTCGGGGGAGCAGTACTTC.

The rearrangement joins TRBV5-1 to TRBJ2-3; D gene ambiguous. The CDR3 length is 15 residues. In germline, CDR1 is SGHRS, CDR2 YFSETQ. The V and J ends lost 0 bases and 0 bases respectively, with 8 bases between them. The CDR3 region is CASSLVGTSTDTQYF. In nucleotides, the CDR3 is TGCGCCAGCAGCTTGGTGGGAACTAGCACAGATACGCAGTATTTT.

This clonotype appeared a single time. V and J are TRBV12-3 or TRBV12-4 and TRBJ2-3; 11 bases match TRBD2. The CDR3 runs to 15 residues. V gave up 6 bases and J gave up 9 bases; unmatched junction bases: 11. As DNA, the CDR3 is TGTGCCAGCAGACCTTTCCTAGCGGGGGGCCCCACGCAGTATTTT. Protein sequence: CASRPFLAGGPTQYF.

This clonotype has ten or more counts. The genes are TRBV6-2 or TRBV6-3 and TRBJ2-7; perhaps TRBD1 as D (7 bases). Deletions cut 2 bases from V and 6 bases from J, with 23 bases between. The length of the CDR3 is 17 residues. Per the germline V gene, CDR1 is MNHEY and CDR2 is SVGEGT. CDR3 amino acids: CASSYEMGQRAEVEQYF. DNA for the CDR3: TGTGCCAGCAGTTACGAAATGGGACAGCGGGCAGAAGTCGAGCAGTACTTC.

This chain joins TRBV3-1 and TRBJ2-7; 9 nucleotides agree with TRBD2. The length of the CDR3 is 14 residues. CDR1 and CDR2 (germline): LGHDT, YNNKEL (reference sequence). Trimming cost V 4 bases and J 3 bases; bases outside gene matches: 4. As DNA, the CDR3 is TGTGCCAGCAGCCCTTCAGCGGGAGGCTACGAGCAGTACTTC. Protein product: CASSPSAGGYEQYF.

This chain connects TRBV20-1 to TRBJ1-2; tentative D call: TRBD1 (6 bases). Trimming removed 0 bases from V and 7 bases from J, with 18 bases in between. Germline lookup yields CDR1 DFQATT and CDR2 SNEGSKA (reference sequence). This CDR3 has 15 amino acids. Here the CDR3 DNA reads TGCAGTGCTAGAGACCAGGAGGGGGTCCTAGGTGGCTACACCTTC. Translated, it gives CSARDQEGVLGGYTF.

The CDR3 loop is CSAPYGGPEETQYF. The CDR3 DNA reads TGCAGTGCTCCCTACGGAGGGCCCGAAGAGACCCAGTACTTC. This sequence joins TRBV20-1 and TRBJ2-5; possibly TRBD2 for D (6 bases). Germline CDR1 reads DFQATT; CDR2 reads SNEGSKA (reference sequence). V lost 5 bases and J lost 3, with 16 bases in between. The CDR3 totals 14 residues.

This chain connects TRBV15 to TRBJ2-7; no definite D call. This CDR3 is built from 16 residues. Looked up from germline, CDR1 is LNHNV and CDR2 is YYDKDF (reference sequence). The V gene lost 0 bases and the J gene lost 0 bases, with 12 bases spanning the gap. This CDR3 reads CATSREGHLSSYEQYF. Written as DNA, the CDR3 is TGTGCCACCAGCAGAGAAGGTCACCTGAGCTCCTACGAGCAGTACTTC.

This clonotype was counted only a few times. The chain combines TRBV7-8 with TRBJ2-7, with D unresolved. The germline V gene has CDR1 SGHVS and CDR2 FQNEAQ. This CDR3 has 14 residues. The ends were cut back, 1 base at V and 6 bases at J, with 13 bases in the middle. CDR3 sequence (DNA): TGTGCCAGCAGCTTAGTCCCTGGTCCGGGCGAGCAGTACTTC. Protein sequence: CASSLVPGPGEQYF.

This chain joins TRBV5-1 and TRBJ2-3, with 16 bases matching TRBD2. The CDR3 totals 17 residues. V lost 4 bases and J lost 8; bases outside the gene matches: 10. Germline V gene sequence: CDR1 SGHRS, CDR2 YFSETQ. DNA for the CDR3: TGCGCCAGCAGCCCCGGGACTAGCGGGGGGGCGTTTGGTACGCAGTATTTT. Its translation is CASSPGTSGGAFGTQYF.

CDR3 region: CASSSSTETQYF. DNA for the CDR3: TGCGCCAGCAGCTCCAGCACGGAGACCCAGTACTTC. The rearrangement uses TRBV5-1 and TRBJ2-5; D is unresolved. Trimming took off 3 bases at V and 5 bases at J, with 8 bases between the two ends. The CDR3 has 12 residues. Germline CDR1 reads SGHRS; CDR2 reads YFSETQ. Drawing the rest from reference TRBV5-1 and TRBJ2-5, the complete variable domain is KAGVTQTPRYLIKTRGQQVTLSCSPISGHRSVSWYQQTPGQGLQFLFEYFSETQRNKGNFPGRFSGRQFSNSRSEMNVSTLELGDSALYLCASSSSTETQYFGPGTRLLVL.

This clonotype was observed a handful of times. The chain joins TRBV29-1 to TRBJ2-7; 10 bases agree with TRBD1. CDR1 is SQVTM, CDR2 ANQGSEA, per germline. V gave up 6 bases and J gave up 0 bases; unmatched junction bases: 2. CDR3 size: 13 residues. CDR3 sequence (DNA): TGCAGCGTAAGGACAGGGGGCTCCTACGAGCAGTACTTC. Its translation is CSVRTGGSYEQYF.

CDR3 nucleotides: TGCAGTGCTCCGGACGACTACAATGAGCAGTTCTTC. This translates into CSAPDDYNEQFF. The genes are TRBV20-1 and TRBJ2-1; D is uncertain. Between the trimmed V and J ends, which lost 5 bases and 3 bases, there was a span of 8 bases. Germline CDR1 reads DFQATT; CDR2 reads SNEGSKA (reference sequence). This CDR3 has 12 amino acids.

In this sample, this clonotype turned up a few times. The chain couples TRBV5-1 to TRBJ2-5; 8 bases are a match to TRBD2. The CDR3 contains 15 residues. CDR1 and CDR2 from the germline V gene are SGHRS and YFSETQ. V shed 0 bases, J shed 4 bases, and the junction held 5 bases outside the gene matches. The CDR3 loop is CASSLDPGGRETQYF. Here the CDR3 DNA reads TGCGCCAGCAGCTTGGATCCGGGGGGGCGAGAGACCCAGTACTTC.

This chain connects TRBV27 to TRBJ2-1; D is undetermined. Per germline, CDR1 MNHEY and CDR2 SMNVEV (reference sequence). V was shortened by 4 bases and J by 2 bases, with 9 bases between the two germline ends. CDR3 length: 14 amino acids. As DNA, the CDR3 is TGTGCCAGCAGTTCCCGGAGCACCTACAATGAGCAGTTCTTC. Amino acids: CASSSRSTYNEQFF.

The rearrangement links TRBV2 to TRBJ2-4, with D uncertain. Trimming took 7 bases from V and 2 from J, leaving 12 bases between them. The CDR3 runs 14 residues. Per the germline V gene, CDR1 is SNHLY and CDR2 is FYNNEI. This CDR3 reads CASTEGSTKNIQYF. CDR3 in DNA: TGTGCCAGCACCGAAGGCTCGACCAAAAACATTCAGTACTTC.

The chain links TRBV7-2 to TRBJ2-1; 11 bases align to TRBD1. CDR3 size: 15 residues. J was trimmed by 9 bases and V by 1 base; bases with no gene match: 5. Germline CDR1 is SGHTA and CDR2 is FQGNSA. Here the CDR3 DNA reads TGTGCCAGCAGCTTAGTATGGACAGGGGGCGGTGAGCAGTTCTTC. Translated, it gives CASSLVWTGGGEQFF.

This clonotype has just one count. The chain employs TRBV12-3 or TRBV12-4 and TRBJ2-5; a weak D match, TRBD2 (6 bases). Between the trimmed V and J ends, which lost 8 bases and 5 bases, there was a span of 12 bases. CDR3 length equals 12 residues. This CDR3 reads CASRGNGETQYF. The CDR3 DNA is TGTGCCAGCCGGGGGAACGGGGAGACCCAGTACTTC.

The V and J genes are TRBV20-1 and TRBJ2-5; TRBD2 matches 11 bases. With V trimmed by 4 bases and J by 4 bases, 8 bases remained unmatched. Germline V gene sequence: CDR1 DFQATT, CDR2 SNEGSKA (reference sequence). CDR3 size: 15 residues. The CDR3 DNA is TGCAGTGCTATATGCACTAGCGGGGGTTCAGAGACCCAGTACTTC. This codes for CSAICTSGGSETQYF.

This rearrangement joins TRBV7-2 to TRBJ2-5; no clear D gene. The CDR3 sequence is 11 residues long. Trimming pared 7 bases from V and 5 bases from J, leaving 8 bases between. Germline CDR1 is SGHTA and CDR2 is FQGNSA. CDR3 bases: TGTGCCAGCACCGTGGGGGAGACCCAGTACTTC. Its protein is CASTVGETQYF.

This clonotype was counted only a few times. The chain employs TRBV28 and TRBJ2-1, with 8 bases matching TRBD2. The CDR3 extends over 14 amino acids. CDR1 MDHEN and CDR2 SYDVKM come from the germline V gene. Trimming removed 8 bases from V and 4 bases from J; junction bases left unmatched: 7. For the CDR3, the DNA is TGTGCCAGCCGCCGGGGGGGCTCGTACAATGAGCAGTTCTTC. Translation: CASRRGGSYNEQFF.

There are a few counts of this clonotype. The V gene is TRBV20-1, the J gene TRBJ2-6; D remains ambiguous. The ends were cut back, 3 bases at V and 2 bases at J, with 14 bases in the middle. CDR1 DFQATT and CDR2 SNEGSKA come from the germline V gene (reference sequence). The CDR3 totals 16 residues. Here the CDR3 DNA reads TGCAGTGCTAGGGACCCCCGCCTACCTGGGGCCAACGTCCTGACTTTC. It translates to CSARDPRLPGANVLTF.